The clone carrying this T cell receptor (beta chain) was recorded at least ten times. TCRdb analysed the RT-PCR reads with MiXCR anew, one entry per CDR3 protein. The sample shows just under 550,000 distinct CDR3 sequences, approximately 22% of them seen only once. These data come from a study of response to subunit inactivated influenza vaccine. With 3 bases removed from V and 5 bases from J, the gap between germline ends came to 7 bases. In germline, CDR1 is ENHRY, CDR2 SYGVKD. This CDR3 region has 13 residues. These same records also appear under a second study, on T cells expressing NK-cell markers. That paper states: Scientists made TCR beta cDNA using 5'RACE template switching with UMIs. In several donors, dominant clonotypes made up about 28.3-60.1% of CD3+CD56-NKG2C+ cells.

The sample in question was CD4+ T cells sorted from PBMCs, obtained about 13 days after vaccination. V gene TRBV10-3 combines with J gene TRBJ2-2; D is possibly TRBD1 or TRBD2 (6 bases each). The TCR originated in a man aged 50 to 59 who received an inactivated influenza vaccine. CDR3 nucleotide sequence: TGTGCCATCAGTGAAGGGGGGACCGGGGAGCTGTTTTTT. The encoded protein is CAISEGGTGELFF.